These T cell receptor beta chains were read from a single sample in a study of blood T cell repertoires in COVID-19. Produced via immunoSEQ multiplex PCR; TCRdb's table is partial and in-frame only. The sample carries around 200,000 clones, roughly 90% recorded once. The sequencing input was PBMCs or T cells enriched from blood (not recorded which). The receptor set was obtained from a man aged 18 to 29 with acute COVID-19. CDR3s include the opening cysteine and the closing phenylalanine or tryptophan. A D gene is named only where the DNA matches it firmly. A clone size is listed for some rows: how often the clone was seen (once, few, many), or a class if it is expanded.

v_gene: TRBV6-2/TRBV6-3; d_gene: NA; abundance: NA; j_gene: TRBJ2-1; CDR3aa: CASSYMGPYNEQFF; CDR3nt: TGTGCCAGCAGTTATATGGGCCCCTACAATGAGCAGTTCTTC
v_gene: TRBV29-1; d_gene: TRBD2; abundance: once; j_gene: TRBJ2-3; CDR3aa: CSVEPSGASTDTQYF; CDR3nt: TGCAGCGTTGAACCTAGCGGAGCTAGCACAGATACGCAGTATTTT
v_gene: TRBV28; d_gene: NA; abundance: NA; j_gene: TRBJ1-2; CDR3aa: CASSRSSAGYGYTF; CDR3nt: TGTGCCAGCAGTCGATCCTCCGCAGGTTATGGCTACACCTTC
v_gene: TRBV20-1; d_gene: NA; abundance: once; j_gene: TRBJ1-3; CDR3aa: CSASPGHSGNTIYF; CDR3nt: TGCAGTGCTAGTCCGGGACACTCTGGAAACACCATATATTTT
v_gene: TRBV10-1; d_gene: TRBD2; abundance: NA; j_gene: TRBJ2-7; CDR3aa: CASSESGLAGDHEQYF; CDR3nt: TGCGCCAGCAGTGAGTCGGGGCTAGCGGGAGACCACGAGCAGTACTTC
v_gene: TRBV5-1; d_gene: NA; abundance: NA; j_gene: TRBJ1-1; CDR3aa: CASSINGGPNTEAFF; CDR3nt: TGCGCCAGCAGCATTAACGGGGGACCGAACACTGAAGCTTTCTTT
v_gene: TRBV9; d_gene: NA; abundance: NA; j_gene: TRBJ1-6; CDR3aa: CASSPRVRVENSPLHF; CDR3nt: TGTGCCAGCAGCCCTCGTGTGAGGGTGGAGAATTCACCCCTCCACTTT
v_gene: TRBV18; d_gene: NA; abundance: many; j_gene: TRBJ1-1; CDR3aa: CASSPAPVNTEAFF; CDR3nt: TGTGCCAGCTCACCGGCACCAGTGAACACTGAAGCTTTCTTT
v_gene: TRBV6-5; d_gene: NA; abundance: NA; j_gene: TRBJ1-5; CDR3aa: CASSTTTTSQPQHF; CDR3nt: TGTGCCAGCAGTACAACCACCACCAGTCAGCCCCAGCATTTT
v_gene: TRBV5-1; d_gene: NA; abundance: NA; j_gene: TRBJ2-7; CDR3aa: CASSFPESYEQYF; CDR3nt: TGCGCCAGCAGCTTCCCTGAGAGCTACGAGCAGTACTTC
v_gene: TRBV19; d_gene: TRBD2; abundance: NA; j_gene: TRBJ2-3; CDR3aa: CASSMISGSGDTQYF; CDR3nt: TGTGCCAGTAGTATGATTAGCGGGAGCGGAGATACGCAGTATTTT
v_gene: TRBV25-1; d_gene: NA; abundance: NA; j_gene: TRBJ1-1; CDR3aa: CASRRREDTEAFF; CDR3nt: TGTGCCAGCAGGCGCAGGGAGGACACTGAAGCTTTCTTT
v_gene: TRBV5-1; d_gene: NA; abundance: NA; j_gene: TRBJ2-1; CDR3aa: CASSLGGEAYNEQFF; CDR3nt: TGCGCCAGCAGCTTGGGAGGGGAGGCCTACAATGAGCAGTTCTTC
v_gene: TRBV29-1; d_gene: TRBD1; abundance: NA; j_gene: TRBJ2-7; CDR3aa: CSAPGQGRDEQYF; CDR3nt: TGCAGCGCCCCGGGACAGGGTAGGGACGAGCAGTACTTC
v_gene: TRBV27; d_gene: TRBD1; abundance: NA; j_gene: TRBJ2-3; CDR3aa: CASSLTGDTQYF; CDR3nt: TGTGCCAGCAGTTTGACAGGGGACACGCAGTATTTT
v_gene: TRBV7-8; d_gene: TRBD1; abundance: few; j_gene: TRBJ2-1; CDR3aa: CASTLGTVNEQFF; CDR3nt: TGTGCCAGTACCCTAGGGACAGTCAATGAGCAGTTCTTC
v_gene: TRBV4-1; d_gene: TRBD2; abundance: few; j_gene: TRBJ2-1; CDR3aa: CASSQGRDLAGEHEQFF; CDR3nt: TGCGCCAGCAGCCAAGGAAGAGACCTAGCGGGAGAACATGAGCAGTTCTTC
v_gene: TRBV5-5; d_gene: TRBD1; abundance: once; j_gene: TRBJ1-5; CDR3aa: CASSLGMGQGHQPQHF; CDR3nt: TGTGCCAGCAGCCTTGGAATGGGACAGGGCCATCAGCCCCAGCATTTT
v_gene: TRBV7-6; d_gene: TRBD1; abundance: NA; j_gene: TRBJ2-5; CDR3aa: CASSLSYRDRGRGVVFLETQYF; CDR3nt: TGTGCCAGCAGCTTATCGTACCGGGACAGGGGTCGGGGGGTTGTTTTTCTGGAGACCCAGTACTTC
v_gene: TRBV28; d_gene: TRBD2; abundance: NA; j_gene: TRBJ2-1; CDR3aa: CASSSGLADYNEQFF; CDR3nt: TGTGCCAGCAGTTCGGGACTAGCGGATTACAATGAGCAGTTCTTC
v_gene: TRBV30; d_gene: TRBD1; abundance: NA; j_gene: TRBJ1-2; CDR3aa: CACGGTGDYGYTF; CDR3nt: TGTGCCTGCGGGGGGACAGGGGACTATGGCTACACCTTC
v_gene: TRBV27; d_gene: TRBD1; abundance: NA; j_gene: TRBJ2-6; CDR3aa: CASSPGTGVSGANVLTF; CDR3nt: TGTGCCAGCAGTCCGGGCACAGGGGTTTCAGGGGCCAACGTCCTGACTTTC
v_gene: TRBV20-1; d_gene: TRBD1; abundance: NA; j_gene: TRBJ1-2; CDR3aa: CSARDRESRTF; CDR3nt: TGCAGTGCTAGGGACAGGGAATCTAGGACCTTC
v_gene: TRBV29-1; d_gene: NA; abundance: NA; j_gene: TRBJ2-1; CDR3aa: CSVEAGSSYNEQFF; CDR3nt: TGCAGCGTTGAAGCGGGGAGCTCCTACAATGAGCAGTTCTTC
v_gene: TRBV19; d_gene: NA; abundance: NA; j_gene: TRBJ2-7; CDR3aa: CASSSGGQLGVYEQYF; CDR3nt: TGTGCCAGTAGTTCCGGGGGACAGTTGGGGGTCTACGAGCAGTACTTC
v_gene: TRBV2; d_gene: TRBD2; abundance: once; j_gene: TRBJ2-1; CDR3aa: CASSDDLAGGHYNEQFF; CDR3nt: TGTGCCAGCAGTGATGACCTAGCGGGAGGGCATTACAATGAGCAGTTCTTC
v_gene: TRBV30; d_gene: NA; abundance: few; j_gene: TRBJ2-1; CDR3aa: CAWSVLRDYNEQFF; CDR3nt: TGTGCCTGGAGTGTACTTCGGGACTACAATGAGCAGTTCTTC
v_gene: TRBV13; d_gene: TRBD1; abundance: NA; j_gene: TRBJ1-1; CDR3aa: CASSLYAAGGNTEAFF; CDR3nt: TGTGCCAGCAGCTTATACGCGGCAGGGGGTAACACTGAAGCTTTCTTT
v_gene: TRBV19; d_gene: NA; abundance: NA; j_gene: TRBJ1-5; CDR3aa: CASSNRGGNQPQHF; CDR3nt: TGTGCCAGTAGTAACCGGGGTGGAAATCAGCCCCAGCATTTT
v_gene: TRBV6-2/TRBV6-3; d_gene: TRBD2; abundance: NA; j_gene: TRBJ2-1; CDR3aa: CASSYSGTSLIGSYNEQFF; CDR3nt: TGTGCCAGCAGTTACTCCGGGACTAGCCTTATCGGCTCCTACAATGAGCAGTTCTTC
v_gene: TRBV18; d_gene: TRBD2; abundance: NA; j_gene: TRBJ2-5; CDR3aa: CASSPRGLAGNQETQYF; CDR3nt: TGTGCCAGCTCACCACGCGGACTAGCGGGCAACCAAGAGACCCAGTACTTC
v_gene: TRBV7-9; d_gene: NA; abundance: NA; j_gene: TRBJ1-1; CDR3aa: CASSAPGGANTEAFF; CDR3nt: TGTGCCAGCAGCGCCCCCGGGGGGGCAAACACTGAAGCTTTCTTT
v_gene: TRBV21-1; d_gene: NA; abundance: once; j_gene: TRBJ2-7; CDR3aa: CASIGTSGCSYEQYF; CDR3nt: TGTGCCAGCATCGGGACTAGCGGGTGCTCCTACGAGCAGTACTTC
v_gene: TRBV5-1; d_gene: TRBD2; abundance: NA; j_gene: TRBJ2-5; CDR3aa: CASMLAGTQETQYF; CDR3nt: TGCGCCAGCATGCTAGCGGGCACCCAAGAGACCCAGTACTTC
v_gene: TRBV12-5; d_gene: TRBD2; abundance: NA; j_gene: TRBJ2-3; CDR3aa: CASGSGTSGITDTQYF; CDR3nt: TGTGCTAGTGGATCCGGGACTAGCGGGATAACAGATACGCAGTATTTT
v_gene: TRBV9; d_gene: NA; abundance: NA; j_gene: TRBJ2-1; CDR3aa: CASSVGAGYNEQFF; CDR3nt: TGTGCCAGCAGCGTAGGGGCCGGTTACAATGAGCAGTTCTTC
v_gene: TRBV7-8; d_gene: NA; abundance: NA; j_gene: TRBJ2-7; CDR3aa: CASSRLGRVRGHYEQYF; CDR3nt: TGTGCCAGCAGCCGCCTCGGCCGGGTGCGAGGCCACTACGAGCAGTACTTC
v_gene: TRBV19; d_gene: TRBD2; abundance: NA; j_gene: TRBJ2-3; CDR3aa: CASSKTSGNPDTQYF; CDR3nt: TGTGCCAGTAGTAAGACTAGCGGGAACCCAGATACGCAGTATTTT
v_gene: TRBV10-1; d_gene: TRBD2; abundance: NA; j_gene: TRBJ2-1; CDR3aa: CASSPWTSGEQFF; CDR3nt: TGCGCCAGCAGTCCGTGGACTAGCGGTGAGCAGTTCTTC
v_gene: TRBV19; d_gene: TRBD1; abundance: NA; j_gene: TRBJ1-2; CDR3aa: CASKIEGTGSNGYTF; CDR3nt: TGTGCCAGCAAAATCGAGGGGACAGGGTCAAATGGCTACACCTTC
v_gene: TRBV7-2; d_gene: NA; abundance: once; j_gene: TRBJ1-1; CDR3aa: CASSLGKAAEAFF; CDR3nt: TGTGCCAGCAGCTTAGGTAAGGCGGCGGAAGCTTTCTTT
v_gene: TRBV27; d_gene: NA; abundance: NA; j_gene: TRBJ1-1; CDR3aa: CASSLWVGTEAFF; CDR3nt: TGTGCCAGCAGTTTGTGGGTCGGGACTGAAGCTTTCTTT
v_gene: TRBV28; d_gene: NA; abundance: NA; j_gene: TRBJ1-6; CDR3aa: CASSLGTLSPLHF; CDR3nt: TGTGCCAGCAGTCTAGGGACTCTTTCACCCCTCCACTTT
v_gene: TRBV4-3; d_gene: NA; abundance: NA; j_gene: TRBJ2-7; CDR3aa: CASSQDPIAEGNYEQYF; CDR3nt: TGCGCCAGCAGCCAAGATCCCATAGCGGAGGGCAACTACGAGCAGTACTTC
v_gene: TRBV2; d_gene: NA; abundance: NA; j_gene: TRBJ2-2; CDR3aa: CASSEVAGNTGELFF; CDR3nt: TGTGCCAGCAGTGAGGTGGCAGGGAACACCGGGGAGCTGTTTTTT
v_gene: TRBV7-9; d_gene: TRBD2; abundance: NA; j_gene: TRBJ2-7; CDR3aa: CASSSIGGRPYEQYF; CDR3nt: TGTGCCAGCAGCTCCATCGGCGGGAGGCCCTACGAGCAGTACTTC
v_gene: TRBV28; d_gene: TRBD2; abundance: few; j_gene: TRBJ2-5; CDR3aa: CASSPRTSGSRTETQYF; CDR3nt: TGTGCCAGCAGTCCTAGGACTAGCGGGAGTAGGACAGAGACCCAGTACTTC
v_gene: TRBV28; d_gene: TRBD2; abundance: NA; j_gene: TRBJ2-3; CDR3aa: CASSTSGSAKDTQYF; CDR3nt: TGTGCCAGCAGTACTAGCGGGAGTGCGAAAGATACGCAGTATTTT
v_gene: TRBV12-3/TRBV12-4; d_gene: TRBD1; abundance: NA; j_gene: TRBJ1-5; CDR3aa: CASSGTGNQPQHF; CDR3nt: TGTGCCAGCAGCGGGACAGGCAATCAGCCCCAGCATTTT
v_gene: TRBV7-6; d_gene: NA; abundance: NA; j_gene: TRBJ2-5; CDR3aa: CASSPGLEGTQYF; CDR3nt: TGTGCCAGCAGCCCGGGACTCGAGGGGACCCAGTACTTC
v_gene: TRBV28; d_gene: NA; abundance: once; j_gene: TRBJ2-1; CDR3aa: CASTRGFRGNNEQFF; CDR3nt: TGTGCCAGCACGCGGGGTTTTAGAGGAAACAATGAGCAGTTCTTC
v_gene: TRBV7-3; d_gene: TRBD1; abundance: NA; j_gene: TRBJ1-6; CDR3aa: CASSVSGQGVSPLHF; CDR3nt: TGTGCCAGCAGCGTTTCTGGACAGGGGGTATCACCCCTCCACTTT
v_gene: TRBV6-5; d_gene: TRBD2; abundance: NA; j_gene: TRBJ2-5; CDR3aa: CASGSDSGMKETQYF; CDR3nt: TGTGCCAGCGGATCCGATAGCGGGATGAAAGAGACCCAGTACTTC